The 31 T cell receptor beta chains listed next were all sequenced from one sample in a study of blood T cells in healthy people across ages. The authors ran a second PCR of about 7 to 12 cycles using a sample-barcoded 5' primer and a J-beta primer mix. TCRdb itself ran the 5' RACE reads through MiXCR, one entry per CDR3 protein. The sample holds about 720,000 distinct CDR3 sequences, about 20% seen once. Sequencing was carried out using blood. Receptor source: a man aged 70-80 years in good health.

This clonotype was counted between two and nine times. V usage is TRBV9 and J usage is TRBJ2-7; 8 nucleotides line up with TRBD1. CDR1 is SGDLS and CDR2 is YYNGEE in the germline V gene. J gave up 7 bases and V 3 bases, and 12 bases lay outside the gene matches. The CDR3 runs 15 residues. CDR3 sequence (DNA): TGTGCCAGCAGCGCAGGACAGGGTATAAATCGGGAGCAGTACTTC. Its protein product is CASSAGQGINREQYF.

The rearrangement joins TRBV9 to TRBJ2-1; a possible D gene is TRBD2 (5 bases). Germline V CDR1 and CDR2: SGDLS, YYNGEE. CDR3 size: 16 residues. V lost 3 bases to trimming and J lost 3 bases, with 16 bases between them. The CDR3 loop reads CASSASSSPYYNEQFF. CDR3 coding DNA: TGTGCCAGCAGCGCTTCCTCTAGCCCCTACTACAATGAGCAGTTCTTC.

As regards this clonotype: The junction departs from germline at one end; a sequencing error may be responsible. This chain links TRBV20-1 with TRBJ1-2; 7 nucleotides line up with TRBD1. The CDR3 length is 12 residues. Germline V gene sequence: CDR1 DFQATT, CDR2 SNEGSKA (reference sequence). CDR3 DNA: TGCGGTGCTAGAGACAGGGATAGAGACTACACCTTC. It is translated as CGARDRDRDYTF.

In its sample, this clonotype was seen a few times. This chain uses TRBV29-1 with TRBJ2-6; no definite D call. V lost 7 bases to trimming and J lost 4 bases, with 11 bases between them. There are 13 residues in the CDR3. Germline V lookup: CDR1 SQVTM, CDR2 ANQGSEA. CDR3 in amino acids: CSAVLIGANVLTF. The DNA for the CDR3 is TGCAGCGCCGTCTTGATCGGGGCCAACGTCCTGACTTTC.

The V call is TRBV12-3 or TRBV12-4, the J call TRBJ2-3, with 7 bases fitting TRBD1. V shed 4 bases and J 4 bases; nucleotides not matched to a gene: 14. This CDR3 has 17 amino acids. CDR3 nucleotides: TGTGCCAGCAGTTGGGGGATAAGAGGGGGCATTGCAGATACGCAGTATTTT. It specifies CASSWGIRGGIADTQYF.

The chain couples TRBV9 to TRBJ2-1, with D unclear. The germline V and J ends were trimmed by 0 bases and 0 bases, with 10 bases remaining between them. CDR1 is SGDLS and CDR2 is YYNGEE in the germline V gene. This CDR3 spans 16 amino acids. CDR3: CASSVGKVSSYNEQFF. The CDR3 nucleotides are TGTGCCAGCAGCGTAGGTAAGGTGAGCTCCTACAATGAGCAGTTCTTC.

This clonotype was found a few times. The chain employs TRBV6-5 and TRBJ1-4; possible D gene TRBD1, 6 bases. Germline values: CDR1 MNHEY, CDR2 SVGAGI. The CDR3 spans 16 residues. V lost 5 bases and J 4 bases, leaving 17 bases between the germline ends. CDR3 sequence (DNA): TGTGCCAGCAGTAAGGCCGTCGGACAGTTTAATGAAAAACTGTTTTTT. Translation gives CASSKAVGQFNEKLFF.

This clonotype came up a few times. The chain recombines TRBV10-3 with TRBJ1-2; D not certain. V was trimmed by 0 bases and J by 4 bases, leaving 9 bases between them. Germline V lookup: CDR1 ENHRY, CDR2 SYGVKD. The CDR3 is made up of 14 amino acids. The CDR3, as DNA: TGTGCCATCAGTGAGTCACAAAGTACCTATGGCTACACCTTC. It codes for CAISESQSTYGYTF.

This rearrangement joins TRBV7-8 to TRBJ2-7; the match to TRBD2 covers 10 bases. The germline CDR1 and CDR2 sequences are SGHVS and FQNEAQ. The CDR3 extends over 16 amino acids. The V gene end was trimmed by 7 bases and the J gene end by 3 bases; junction bases not matched to a gene: 12. In nucleotides, the CDR3 is TGTGCCAGCACCCCCACTGTAGCGGGAGGATTCTACGAGCAGTACGTC. Amino acids: CASTPTVAGGFYEQYV.

This clonotype was seen a handful of times. CDR3 nucleotide sequence: TGCGCCAGCAGCCAAGTGCGGGGGTCTCAAGGGGAGACCCAGTACTTC. Its translation is CASSQVRGSQGETQYF. The V and J genes are TRBV4-3 and TRBJ2-5, with 7 bases matching TRBD2. V lost 1 base and J lost 5; bases outside the gene matches: 10. The CDR3 has 16 amino acids. CDR1 is LGHNA, CDR2 YSLEER, per germline.

The chain recombines TRBV28 with TRBJ2-5; D unclear. The V gene lost 5 bases and the J gene lost 8 bases, with 9 bases spanning the gap. Per the germline V gene, CDR1 is MDHEN and CDR2 is SYDVKM. This CDR3 region has 11 residues. This CDR3 is CASSNSATQYF. CDR3 in DNA: TGTGCCAGCAGTAACTCCGCTACCCAGTACTTC.

The V gene is TRBV9, the J gene TRBJ2-1; 7 nucleotides line up with TRBD2. With 0 bases clipped from V and 4 bases from J, the junction kept 7 bases outside the gene matches. Germline V CDR1 and CDR2: SGDLS, YYNGEE. The CDR3 has 16 amino acids. The CDR3 reads CASSVGGGGGYNEQFF. CDR3 in DNA: TGTGCCAGCAGCGTAGGGGGCGGCGGGGGTTACAATGAGCAGTTCTTC.

The rearrangement links TRBV28 to TRBJ2-3, with D possibly being TRBD1 (6 bases). The CDR3 loop spans 15 amino acids. CDR1 MDHEN and CDR2 SYDVKM come from the germline V gene. The V end was cut by 6 bases, the J end by 0 bases, with 13 bases between. The CDR3, as DNA: TGTGCCAGCAGCGCAGGGGCACATAGCACAGATACGCAGTATTTT. Its protein is CASSAGAHSTDTQYF.

The chain uses TRBV6-1 and TRBJ1-2; D gene ambiguous. Trimming left V 0 bases short and J 7 bases short, with 6 bases between. Germline assignment: CDR1 MNHNS and CDR2 SASEGT. This CDR3 contains 12 residues. The CDR3: CASSEAHTGYTF. The CDR3 DNA follows: TGTGCCAGCAGTGAAGCCCACACTGGCTACACCTTC.

The table lists this clonotype with a few counts. CDR3 protein: CATSRDSTDNEKLFF. CDR3 nucleotides: TGTGCCACCAGCAGAGATTCCACAGATAATGAAAAACTGTTTTTT. The V call is TRBV15, the J call TRBJ1-4; no clear D gene. Trimming removed 0 bases from V and 4 bases from J, with 9 bases in between. CDR1 is LNHNV and CDR2 is YYDKDF in the germline V gene (reference sequence). This CDR3 comprises 15 residues.

This clonotype was observed a few times. V gene TRBV12-3 or TRBV12-4 combines with J gene TRBJ2-7, with 9 bases identical to TRBD2. This CDR3 contains 14 residues. V lost 4 bases and J lost 2; bases outside the gene matches: 3. The CDR3 loop is CASSSQRGAYEQYF. CDR3 DNA sequence: TGTGCCAGCAGTTCTCAGCGGGGGGCCTACGAGCAGTACTTC.

This clonotype appeared many times. The genes are TRBV29-1 and TRBJ2-5; 12 bases align to TRBD2. This CDR3 spans 14 amino acids. The V gene end was trimmed by 8 bases and the J gene end by 1 base; junction bases not matched to a gene: 5. Looked up from germline, CDR1 is SQVTM and CDR2 is ANQGSEA. The CDR3 is CSISGLAGQETQYF. DNA for the CDR3: TGCAGCATTTCGGGACTAGCGGGCCAAGAGACCCAGTACTTC.

The V gene is TRBV6-2 or TRBV6-3, the J gene TRBJ2-2, with 12 bases aligning to TRBD2. This CDR3 contains 17 residues. The trim removed 5 bases at V and 4 bases at J, leaving 8 bases unmatched. Per the germline V gene, CDR1 is MNHEY and CDR2 is SVGEGT. The CDR3 protein is CASSIRLAGVGTGELFF. In nucleotides, the CDR3 is TGTGCCAGCAGTATCCGACTAGCGGGAGTAGGCACCGGGGAGCTGTTTTTT.

This chain links TRBV7-2 with TRBJ2-3; tentatively, D is TRBD2 (5 bases). Germline V gives CDR1 SGHTA, CDR2 FQGNSA. The CDR3 sequence is 17 residues long. Trimming left V 2 bases short and J 7 bases short, with 22 bases between. CDR3 amino acids: CASSLRGETIQFNTQYF. CDR3 bases: TGTGCCAGCAGCTTACGTGGGGAGACGATTCAATTTAATACGCAGTATTTT.

This clonotype was seen at least ten times. One end of the junction is discordant with germline, which a read error may explain. The chain couples TRBV5-1 to TRBJ2-7; 8 nucleotides align to TRBD1. The CDR3 sequence is 14 residues long. Germline V gene lookup returns CDR1 SGHRS and CDR2 YFSETQ. The CDR3 here is CASSRQGPSYEQYF. CDR3 nucleotides: TGTGCCAGCAGTCGACAGGGGCCCTCCTACGAGCAGTACTTC.

This clonotype was seen only a few times. The V call is TRBV27, the J call TRBJ1-4; tentative D call: TRBD1 (5 bases). Germline CDR1 is MNHEY and CDR2 is SMNVEV (reference sequence). This CDR3 region has 15 residues. V lost 0 bases, J lost 5 bases, and 10 bases lay in between. The CDR3 loop reads CASSLSGGSNEKLFF. In DNA, the CDR3 is TGTGCCAGCAGTTTATCGGGGGGTTCAAATGAAAAACTGTTTTTT.

The chain uses TRBV12-3 or TRBV12-4 and TRBJ1-2; a weak D match, TRBD1 (5 bases). This CDR3 contains 15 residues. Trimming pared 6 bases from V and 3 bases from J, leaving 17 bases between. The CDR3 is CASSQTAANYYGYTF. The CDR3 nucleotides read TGTGCCAGCAGCCAGACAGCCGCGAATTACTATGGCTACACCTTC.

This clonotype was observed a few times. The chain links TRBV5-1 to TRBJ1-2, with 10 positions matching TRBD1. Unmatched junction bases numbered 10, after V lost 7 bases and J lost 4 bases. Germline CDR1 and CDR2: SGHRS and YFSETQ. The CDR3 totals 15 residues. Written as DNA, the CDR3 is TGCGCCAGCGAAGAATCGGGGACAGGGGTCTATGGCTACACCTTC. Its translation is CASEESGTGVYGYTF.

V usage is TRBV6-5 and J usage is TRBJ1-2; possible D gene TRBD1, 5 bases. Looked up from germline, CDR1 is MNHEY and CDR2 is SVGAGI. The germline V and J ends were trimmed by 2 bases and 4 bases, with 8 bases remaining between them. The CDR3 totals 13 residues. This chain's CDR3 is CASSYPGSYGYTF. The CDR3 DNA reads as TGTGCCAGCAGTTACCCAGGGTCCTATGGCTACACCTTC.

This clonotype was observed a handful of times. This chain uses TRBV7-3 with TRBJ2-1, with D perhaps assigned TRBD1 or TRBD2 (5 bases each). This CDR3 has 15 residues. The germline CDR1 and CDR2 sequences are SGHTA and FQGTGA. V was cut by 5 bases and J by 8 bases, with 19 bases left in between. This CDR3 is CASSLSAGSWDEQFF. The CDR3 nucleotides are TGTGCCAGCAGCCTATCGGCAGGGAGCTGGGATGAGCAGTTCTTC.

The V gene is TRBV12-3 or TRBV12-4, the J gene TRBJ1-3, with a tentative D call TRBD1 (6 bases). V lost 3 bases, J lost 0 bases, and 9 bases lay in between. The CDR3 totals 15 residues. The CDR3 sequence is CASSFATGSGNTIYF. CDR3 coding DNA: TGTGCCAGCAGTTTTGCGACAGGCTCTGGAAACACCATATATTTT.

The genes are TRBV20-1 and TRBJ2-3; 11 bases align to TRBD2. This CDR3 comprises 17 residues. The germline V gene encodes CDR1 DFQATT and CDR2 SNEGSKA (reference sequence). Trimming at V came to 1 base and at J to 8 bases, leaving 14 bases not matched to a gene. CDR3 region: CSARVTGTSGSWGTQYF. The CDR3 nucleotides are TGCAGTGCTAGAGTTACCGGGACTAGCGGTAGTTGGGGTACGCAGTATTTT.

In its sample, this clonotype was seen many times. The rearrangement uses TRBV12-5 and TRBJ2-7; maybe TRBD1 (6 bases). V shed 6 bases and J shed 3 bases, with 6 bases lying between them. Germline loops: CDR1 LGHNT, CDR2 FRNRAP. The CDR3 is 11 amino acids. The CDR3 loop reads CASGRGYEQYF. CDR3 DNA: TGTGCTAGTGGCAGGGGCTACGAGCAGTACTTC.

The chain uses TRBV11-2 and TRBJ1-2; TRBD1 might be the D (5 bases). Trimming pared 2 bases from V and 4 bases from J, leaving 20 bases between. Germline assignment: CDR1 SGHAT and CDR2 FQNNGV. The CDR3 spans 17 residues. The CDR3 region has the DNA TGTGCCAGCAGCTTAAACCTGTTGACATCGGGGGGCTATGGCTACACCTTC. It is translated as CASSLNLLTSGGYGYTF.

The chain links TRBV28 to TRBJ2-1; D gene unclear. The end of the DNA is better explained by TRBJ2-7, so the J call may be wrong. This CDR3 is built from 13 residues. The V gene's germline CDR1 is MDHEN and CDR2 SYDVKM. The CDR3 region is CASSLADTYEQYF. DNA of the CDR3: TGTGCCAGCAGTTTGGCAGATACCTACGAGCAGTACTTC.

This clonotype was seen a few times. This rearrangement joins TRBV28 to TRBJ2-1, with a weak D call TRBD1 (6 bases). The J call may be incorrect, as the DNA end agrees better with TRBJ2-7. CDR1 and CDR2 (germline): MDHEN, SYDVKM. The CDR3 spans 15 residues. CDR3 region: CASSSLGQGTYEQYF. CDR3 DNA sequence: TGTGCCAGCAGTTCCTTGGGCCAGGGGACCTACGAGCAGTACTTC.